The 28 T cell receptor beta chains presented below share a single source sample, sequenced in a study of tumor and adjacent non-tumor tissue in lung cancer. RNA was extracted from bulk tissue without any cell sorting. The normal lung tissue was taken more than 3 cm from the tumor edge. TCRbeta libraries were built with three rounds of nested PCR, modified from ARM-PCR. TCRdb re-analysed the multiplex PCR reads in MiXCR, keeping a single row per CDR3 protein. The data contain tens of thousands of distinct CDR3 sequences, about 80% of them singletons. Sample: distant non-tumor lung tissue. These receptor sequences come from a man aged 65-85 years with non-small cell lung cancer.

The V call is TRBV12-3 or TRBV12-4, the J call TRBJ2-5, with TRBD2 matching 10 bases. V was pared by 6 bases and J by 5 bases, with 24 bases of the junction left unmatched. CDR3 length: 20 residues. Written as DNA, the CDR3 is TGTGCCAGCAGGAAAGGCGACCACCCGACTAGCGGGTTTCCCCAGGAGACCCAGTACTTC. This encodes CASRKGDHPTSGFPQETQYF.

This rearrangement joins TRBV12-3 or TRBV12-4 to TRBJ2-5; 9 bases map to TRBD2. The CDR3 is 15 residues long. The J segment lost 8 bases and the V segment lost 9 bases, leaving 16 bases of the junction unmatched. The CDR3 DNA sequence: TGTGCCAGTAGCGGGCTAGCGGGACTGGTGGAAACCCAGTACTTC. Its translation: CASSGLAGLVETQYF.

The chain carries TRBV12-3 or TRBV12-4 and TRBJ1-5, with D uncertain. This CDR3 has 15 amino acids. Trimming left V 3 bases short and J 6 bases short, with 15 bases between. The CDR3 spells CASSFESGGFQPQHF. CDR3 DNA: TGTGCCAGCAGTTTCGAATCAGGAGGCTTTCAGCCCCAGCATTTT.

The chain links TRBV29-1 to TRBJ1-1; a possible D gene is TRBD1 (6 bases). CDR1 SQVTM and CDR2 ANQGSEA come from the germline V gene. This CDR3 is built from 13 residues. The CDR3 DNA follows: TGCAGTCCACAGGACAGCCCGGGGAGTGAAGCTTTCTTT. It is translated as CSPQDSPGSEAFF.

Points on this clonotype: At one end the junction does not follow the germline gene, possibly because of a read error. The chain is built from TRBV29-1 and TRBJ2-5, with D perhaps matching TRBD1 (5 bases). The CDR3 has 13 amino acids. Germline assignment: CDR1 SQVTM and CDR2 ANQGSEA. The CDR3 here is CSKADSLQGTQYF. The DNA of the CDR3 is TGCAGCAAGGCCGACAGCTTACAAGGGACCCAGTACTTC.

As for this clonotype: Since no conserved phenylalanine or tryptophan closes the CDR3, a read error is the likely cause. V and J are TRBV6-5 and TRBJ2-7; TRBD2 matches 10 bases. Germline CDR1 MNHEY, CDR2 SVGAGI. The CDR3 extends over 18 amino acids. This chain's CDR3 is CASSSLTSGTKLVYDQYI. CDR3 nucleotides: TGTGCCAGCAGCTCACTAACTAGCGGGACAAAACTCGTGTACGACCAGTACATC.

With regard to this clonotype: Germline is not matched at one junction end, which may reflect a read error. The rearrangement uses TRBV11-3 and TRBJ1-1, with 7 bases lining up with TRBD1. The germline V gene has CDR1 SGHNT and CDR2 YENEEA. This CDR3 has 16 amino acids. The CDR3 nucleotides read TGTGTCAGCAGCTTACGGGACAGAACCCTGGATACTGAAGCTTTCTTT. It specifies CVSSLRDRTLDTEAFF.

With respect to this clonotype: The junction and the germline gene differ at one end; a read error may be behind it. The chain couples TRBV4-1 to TRBJ2-1; 8 bases align to TRBD2. The CDR3 extends over 17 amino acids. The germline V gene encodes CDR1 MGHRA and CDR2 YSYEKL. The chain's CDR3 is CTSSQVFSGMGWNEQFF. The CDR3, as DNA: TGCACCAGTAGCCAAGTCTTTAGCGGGATGGGGTGGAATGAGCAGTTCTTC.

This clonotype was seen at least ten times. A much more abundant neighbour one base away suggests this may be a read error. The genes are TRBV6-6 and TRBJ1-1, with 9 nucleotides matching TRBD1. V trimming: 0 bases; J trimming: 7 bases; junction bases outside the gene matches: 9. Germline V gene data show CDR1 as MNHNY and CDR2 as SVGAGI (reference sequence). The CDR3 runs 16 residues. The CDR3 DNA reads as TGTGCCAGCAGTTACTCACCGGGACAGGGAGACAATGAAGCTTTCTTT. Protein product: CASSYSPGQGDNEAFF.

The CDR3 loop is CSARDSRDYEQFF. The CDR3 region has the DNA TGCAGTGCTAGAGATTCTCGAGATTATGAGCAGTTCTTC. The rearrangement joins TRBV20-1 to TRBJ2-1, with no clear D. Per the germline V gene, CDR1 is DFQATT and CDR2 is SNEGSKA (reference sequence). The CDR3 length is 13 residues. V was shortened by 0 bases and J by 8 bases, with 11 bases between the two germline ends.

Remarks on this clonotype: Possible read error: a much larger clone is one base away. The CDR3 does not close with the conserved phenylalanine or tryptophan, likely indicating a read error. The chain links TRBV20-1 to TRBJ2-1, with D hard to call. The V and J ends lost 6 bases and 8 bases respectively, with 20 bases between them. Germline assignment: CDR1 DFQATT and CDR2 SNEGSKA (reference sequence). The CDR3 consists of 14 residues. The CDR3, as DNA: TGCAGTGCGGTGACGAGCCTCTTAATGCATGAGCAGTTCTAC. It specifies CSAVTSLLMHEQFY.

Of note for this clonotype: At one of its ends the junction is not consistent with the germline gene, which may arise from a read error. The chain employs TRBV6-5 and TRBJ1-1; 9 positions match TRBD1. Germline CDR1 and CDR2: MNHEY and SVGAGI. The CDR3 is 17 amino acids. DNA of the CDR3: TGTGCCAGCAGGCAAACCCAGGACAGGGGATGGGGCACTGAATCTATCTTT. Encoded protein: CASRQTQDRGWGTESIF.

The chain has TRBV5-5 and TRBJ2-7; 8 bases are shared with TRBD1. J lost 6 bases, V lost 7 bases, and 6 bases had no gene match. CDR1 and CDR2 (germline): SGHKS, YYEKEE (reference sequence). CDR3 length equals 12 residues. The CDR3 nucleotides read TGTGCCAGCGTCTGGGACAGGTGCGAGCAGTACTTC. Residues: CASVWDRCEQYF.

Details on this clonotype: One end of the junction does not line up with germline, which may come from a read error. The chain uses TRBV4-1 and TRBJ2-2; weak D call: TRBD1 (6 bases). Germline assignment: CDR1 MGHRA and CDR2 YSYEKL. This CDR3 has 14 residues. CDR3 sequence: CASSPGHYTGELFF. The CDR3 DNA reads TGCGCCAGCAGCCCGGGACACTACACAGGGGAGCTGTTTTTT.

On this clonotype itself: One end of the junction varies from germline; a read error may be responsible. The chain joins TRBV12-3 or TRBV12-4 to TRBJ2-7; tentatively, D is TRBD2 (5 bases). The CDR3 spans 15 residues. The DNA for the CDR3 is TGTGTCAGCAGAACAACTAGTGGGAGAACCTACGAGCAGTACTTC. Encoded protein: CVSRTTSGRTYEQYF.

This clonotype was counted between two and nine times. This sequence may be a read error, since a much larger clone differs from it by one base. The genes are TRBV4-1 and TRBJ1-5; D possibly uses TRBD1 or TRBD2 (6 bases each). The DNA end lines up better with TRBJ2-3; the J call may be wrong. CDR3 length: 13 residues. Germline CDR1 MGHRA, CDR2 YSYEKL. In nucleotides, the CDR3 is TGCGCCAGCGGCTTAGGGGGGTCTCAGCCCCAGTATTTT. Translated, it gives CASGLGGSQPQYF.

There are a few counts of this clonotype. The CDR3 DNA follows: TGTGCCAGCTCACCGAAGGTTCCCGGGTCCGAGCAGTACTTC. Its translation: CASSPKVPGSEQYF. The rearrangement links TRBV18 to TRBJ2-7; no clear D gene. The CDR3 spans 14 residues. Trimming left V 3 bases short and J 6 bases short, with 15 bases between. Germline assignment: CDR1 KGHSH and CDR2 LQKENI.

Of note for this clonotype: One end of the junction varies from germline; a read error may be responsible. Here the CDR3 reads CASSDTGGPGLLAYSEQFF. CDR3 bases: TGTGCCAGCAGTGATACGGGAGGGCCCGGGTTGCTCGCCTACAGTGAGCAGTTCTTC. The rearrangement uses TRBV6-1 and TRBJ2-1; 8 bases match TRBD2. The V gene's germline CDR1 is MNHNS and CDR2 SASEGT. The CDR3 runs to 19 residues.

Regarding this clonotype: Germline is not matched at one junction end, which may reflect a read error. The rearrangement uses TRBV5-5 and TRBJ1-3; 11 positions match TRBD1. The CDR3 spans 17 residues. The germline CDR1 and CDR2 sequences are SGHKS and YYEKEE (reference sequence). CDR3 residues: CVSSTWTGGAGGNTIYF. CDR3 sequence (DNA): TGTGTCAGCAGCACCTGGACAGGGGGCGCAGGGGGAAACACCATATATTTT.

This chain uses TRBV6-2 or TRBV6-3 with TRBJ2-2; maybe TRBD2 (5 bases). The CDR3 contains 15 residues. Germline CDR1 is MNHEY and CDR2 is SVGEGT. Trimming shortened V by 7 bases and J by 6 bases, and 18 bases separated the two germline ends. CDR3 DNA sequence: TGTGCCAGCATTTTCCGGGATAGACGTCCCGGGGAGCTGTTTTTT. Translated, it gives CASIFRDRRPGELFF.

A word on this clonotype: One end of the junction is discordant with germline, which a read error may explain. The chain links TRBV12-3 or TRBV12-4 to TRBJ1-1; no clear D. The CDR3 has 13 residues. This CDR3 is CASGLTIVTEAFF. For the CDR3, the DNA is TGTGCCAGCGGTCTGACAATCGTCACTGAGGCTTTCTTT.

The rearrangement uses TRBV9 and TRBJ2-7, with no clear D. Trimming took off 2 bases at V and 3 bases at J, with 15 bases between the two ends. CDR3 length: 15 residues. The germline V gene encodes CDR1 SGDLS and CDR2 YYNGEE. As DNA, the CDR3 is TGTGCCAGCAGCGTGTCTTCGAACCCTGTCTACGAGCAGTACTTC. Translating it yields CASSVSSNPVYEQYF.

A word on this clonotype: No conserved phenylalanine or tryptophan ends this CDR3, so it is likely a read error. The rearrangement joins TRBV4-1 to TRBJ2-1; perhaps TRBD2 as D (6 bases). The CDR3 length is 17 residues. CDR1 MGHRA and CDR2 YSYEKL come from the germline V gene. Deletions cut 3 bases from V and 7 bases from J, with 22 bases between. Written as DNA, the CDR3 is TGCGCCAGCAGCCAGGTCTTTAGCGGCACGGGGTGGAATGAGCAGTTCCTC. Residues: CASSQVFSGTGWNEQFL.

This clonotype was observed once. The junction differs from germline at one of its ends, possibly a read error. The chain employs TRBV12-3 or TRBV12-4 and TRBJ2-1, with D perhaps TRBD2 (6 bases). The CDR3 covers 14 residues. The CDR3 nucleotides read TGTGCCTGCAGTTTAACGCGGGATGGCAATGAGCAGTTCTTC. Its protein product is CACSLTRDGNEQFF.

The chain links TRBV20-1 to TRBJ1-2; tentatively, D is TRBD1 (5 bases). Germline lookup yields CDR1 DFQATT and CDR2 SNEGSKA (reference sequence). CDR3 size: 13 residues. The CDR3 region is CNAPAGIGYGYTF. The CDR3 bases are TGCAATGCCCCGGCAGGGATTGGTTATGGCTACACCTTC.

Remarks on this clonotype: A junction end diverges from the germline sequence, so it may reflect a read error. The chain employs TRBV6-5 and TRBJ2-2; 10 positions match TRBD2. The germline V gene encodes CDR1 MNHEY and CDR2 SVGAGI. The CDR3 contains 16 residues. CDR3: CTSSSGLAGGNGELFF. The CDR3 DNA reads as TGTACCAGCAGTTCGGGATTAGCGGGAGGTAACGGGGAGCTGTTTTTT.

On this clonotype itself: At one end, the junction sequence differs from germline, possibly due to a read error. The J gene is TRBJ2-1, the V gene TRBV29-1; D possibly corresponds to TRBD2 (5 bases). The CDR3 is 13 amino acids. In germline, CDR1 is SQVTM, CDR2 ANQGSEA. DNA of the CDR3: TGCAGCGTCGAAGCGACTAAGTGCAATGAGCAGTTCTTC. Translation: CSVEATKCNEQFF.

A note on this clonotype: At one boundary the junction diverges from the germline segment, which might be a read error. The J gene is TRBJ2-2, the V gene TRBV11-2; TRBD1 matches at 7 bases. Germline lookup yields CDR1 SGHAT and CDR2 FQNNGV. The CDR3 contains 16 residues. DNA for the CDR3: TGTGCCAGCAGCATAGTGGGTACAGGGGTTGCCGGGGAGCTGGTTTTT. This translates into CASSIVGTGVAGELVF.